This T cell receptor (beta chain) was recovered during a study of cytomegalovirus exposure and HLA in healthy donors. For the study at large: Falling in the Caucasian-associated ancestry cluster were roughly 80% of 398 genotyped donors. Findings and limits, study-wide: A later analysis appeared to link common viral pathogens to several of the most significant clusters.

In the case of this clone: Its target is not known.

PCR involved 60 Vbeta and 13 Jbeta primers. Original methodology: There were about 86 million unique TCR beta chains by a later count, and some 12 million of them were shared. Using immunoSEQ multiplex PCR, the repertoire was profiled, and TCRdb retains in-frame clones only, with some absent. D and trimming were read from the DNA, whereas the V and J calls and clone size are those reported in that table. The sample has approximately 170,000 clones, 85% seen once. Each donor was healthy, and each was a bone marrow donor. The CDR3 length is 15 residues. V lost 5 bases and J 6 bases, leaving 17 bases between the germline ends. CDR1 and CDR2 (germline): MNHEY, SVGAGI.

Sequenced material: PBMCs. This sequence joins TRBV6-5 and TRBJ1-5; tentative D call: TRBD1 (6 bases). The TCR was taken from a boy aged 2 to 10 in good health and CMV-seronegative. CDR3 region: CASSGGHSVGQPQHF. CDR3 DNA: TGTGCCAGCAGTGGGGGCCATTCGGTTGGTCAGCCCCAGCATTTT.